The TCR beta chain described here comes from a study of Tregs in tolerant kidney transplant recipients. As to this clone: Read sequence stops 3 residues before the CDR3 end, and the germline J gene provides the missing end.

Germline CDR1 reads SEHNR; CDR2 reads FQNEAQ (reference sequence). This CDR3 contains 15 residues. The protocol was immunoSEQ multiplex PCR, while the TCRdb copy is restricted to in-frame clones and leaves out a portion. This repertoire comprises fewer than 40,000 clones; its ten largest clones make up 6.5% to 8%. Specimen: CD8+ T cells from blood, collected before the transplant. The gene calls are TRBV7-9 and TRBJ2-4, with TRBD1 matching 10 bases. The receptor comes from a human donor who received a combined kidney and bone marrow transplant. The CDR3 DNA, read in part, is TGTGCCAGCAGCCCCGGGGGACAGGGGTCGTCGTAT. Protein sequence: CASSPGGQGSSY. The whole CDR3 reads CASSPGGQGSSYQYF.